A single sample is the source of the 13 T cell receptor beta chains below, sequenced in a study of blood T cell repertoires in COVID-19. The repertoire was sequenced with immunoSEQ multiplex PCR; TCRdb's copy has only in-frame clones and lacks some. The repertoire holds about 110,000 clones, 60% to 80% seen once, with approximately 16% in the top ten. The sequenced sample consisted of peripheral blood. The receptors stem from a woman older than 75 with active or convalescent COVID-19.

This chain connects TRBV6-2 or TRBV6-3 to TRBJ1-5, with 10 bases identical to TRBD1. Trimming took 2 bases from V and 7 from J; bases not matched to a gene: 5. The germline V gene has CDR1 MNHEY and CDR2 SVGEGT. The CDR3 loop spans 15 amino acids. CDR3 in amino acids: CASSYRTGGRQPQHF. CDR3 bases: TGTGCCAGCAGTTACAGGACAGGGGGAAGGCAGCCCCAGCATTTT.

V gene TRBV20-1 combines with J gene TRBJ2-3; D is unresolved. Germline CDR1 reads DFQATT; CDR2 reads SNEGSKA (reference sequence). With 5 bases removed from V and 4 bases from J, the gap between germline ends came to 7 bases. The CDR3 sequence is 11 residues long. CDR3 loop: CSASSPDTQYF. CDR3 sequence (DNA): TGCAGTGCTTCTTCCCCAGATACGCAGTATTTT.

The CDR3 region is CASSLPQVNYGYTF. The CDR3, as DNA: TGTGCCAGCAGCTTGCCCCAGGTTAACTATGGCTACACCTTC. The rearrangement uses TRBV5-4 and TRBJ1-2; no firm D call. The CDR3 runs 14 residues. Trimming stripped 1 base from V and 1 base from J, with 8 bases between. Germline V gives CDR1 SGHNT, CDR2 YYREEE (reference sequence).

The chain recombines TRBV28 with TRBJ2-7; maybe TRBD1 (6 bases). CDR1 MDHEN and CDR2 SYDVKM come from the germline V gene. The CDR3 spans 15 residues. V was cut by 5 bases and J by 2 bases, with 16 bases left in between. In DNA, the CDR3 is TGTGCCAGCAGTACCGTAGGACAGCTGACCTACGAGCAGTACTTC. Protein sequence: CASSTVGQLTYEQYF.

The chain has TRBV7-9 and TRBJ1-6; weak D call: TRBD1 (5 bases). Germline V lookup: CDR1 SEHNR, CDR2 FQNEAQ (reference sequence). CDR3 length: 12 amino acids. With 6 bases removed from V and 14 bases from J, the gap between germline ends came to 14 bases. CDR3 sequence (DNA): TGTGCCAGCAGAGGGGAGGGGACCACCCTCCACTTT. It is translated as CASRGEGTTLHF.

The genes are TRBV29-1 and TRBJ2-7; perhaps TRBD2 as D (5 bases). Germline CDR1 reads SQVTM; CDR2 reads ANQGSEA. V lost 3 bases and J lost 4, with 13 bases in between. The CDR3 is 13 residues long. The chain's CDR3 is CSVDMGGLYEQYF. CDR3 DNA sequence: TGCAGCGTTGATATGGGCGGGCTATACGAGCAGTACTTC.

The rearrangement uses TRBV4-3 and TRBJ1-2; 8 bases map to TRBD1. With 2 bases clipped from V and 4 bases from J, the junction kept 18 bases outside the gene matches. This CDR3 spans 19 amino acids. The V gene's germline CDR1 is LGHNA and CDR2 YSLEER. CDR3 in amino acids: CASSQRLLSTGGKSYGYTF. The CDR3 bases are TGCGCCAGCAGCCAACGGCTCCTATCTACAGGGGGAAAAAGCTATGGCTACACCTTC.

This chain links TRBV7-9 with TRBJ1-1; D uncertain. From germline, CDR1 is SEHNR and CDR2 FQNEAQ (reference sequence). The V and J ends lost 5 bases and 6 bases respectively, with 10 bases between them. This CDR3 is built from 12 residues. CDR3 protein: CASSLDTAEAFF. In DNA, the CDR3 is TGTGCCAGCAGCCTCGACACAGCTGAAGCTTTCTTT.

The rearrangement uses TRBV4-1 and TRBJ2-7; weak D call: TRBD1 (6 bases). The CDR3 is 13 residues long. Trimming pared 3 bases from V and 3 bases from J, leaving 9 bases between. The germline gives CDR1 MGHRA, CDR2 YSYEKL. The CDR3 DNA reads TGCGCCAGCAGCCATCCAGGGGACTACGAGCAGTACTTC. The encoded protein is CASSHPGDYEQYF.

This chain links TRBV30 with TRBJ1-6; 9 positions agree with TRBD1. Germline V gene lookup returns CDR1 GTSNPN and CDR2 SVGIG (reference sequence). Trimming cost V 5 bases and J 8 bases; bases outside gene matches: 10. The CDR3 has 15 amino acids. The CDR3 here is CAWGRGQGFYSPLHF. The CDR3 DNA is TGTGCCTGGGGACGGGGACAGGGATTTTATTCACCCCTCCACTTT.

A few counts support this clone. V usage is TRBV5-5 and J usage is TRBJ2-1; 7 bases align to TRBD2. V lost 4 bases to trimming and J lost 4 bases; unmatched junction nucleotides: 17. Germline V gene lookup returns CDR1 SGHKS and CDR2 YYEKEE (reference sequence). The CDR3 consists of 18 residues. CDR3 DNA sequence: TGTGCCAGCAGCGCCGCCCGGGCGGGGAGGGAAGGTTACAATGAGCAGTTCTTC. Translation gives CASSAARAGREGYNEQFF.

The rearrangement links TRBV11-2 to TRBJ2-1, with 10 bases aligning to TRBD2. V shed 1 base, J shed 8 bases, and the junction held 8 bases outside the gene matches. Germline CDR1 SGHAT, CDR2 FQNNGV. The CDR3 length is 16 residues. CDR3 region: CASSLVQRGGLDEQFF. In DNA form, the CDR3 reads TGTGCCAGCAGCTTAGTGCAGCGGGGGGGTCTGGATGAGCAGTTCTTC.

V usage is TRBV5-4 and J usage is TRBJ2-2; 7 nucleotides align to TRBD2. Trimming cost V 0 bases and J 5 bases; bases outside gene matches: 16. Germline CDR1 is SGHNT and CDR2 is YYREEE (reference sequence). The CDR3 totals 19 residues. The CDR3 sequence is CASSLGGESWEGRTGELFF. DNA of the CDR3: TGTGCCAGCAGCTTGGGGGGGGAGTCTTGGGAGGGCCGGACCGGGGAGCTGTTTTTT.